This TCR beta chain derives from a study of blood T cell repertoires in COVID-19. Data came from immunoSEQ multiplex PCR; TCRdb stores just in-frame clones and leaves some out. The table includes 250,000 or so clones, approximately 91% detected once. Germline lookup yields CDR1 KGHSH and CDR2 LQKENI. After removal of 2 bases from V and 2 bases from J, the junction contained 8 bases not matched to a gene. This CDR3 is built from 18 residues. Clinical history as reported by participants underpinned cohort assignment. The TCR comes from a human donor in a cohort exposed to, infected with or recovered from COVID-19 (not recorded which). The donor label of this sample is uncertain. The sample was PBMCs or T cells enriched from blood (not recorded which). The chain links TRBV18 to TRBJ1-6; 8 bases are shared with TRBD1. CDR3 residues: CASSPKTGAYPYNSPLHF. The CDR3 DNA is TGTGCCAGCTCACCAAAGACAGGGGCTTACCCCTATAATTCACCCCTCCACTTT.